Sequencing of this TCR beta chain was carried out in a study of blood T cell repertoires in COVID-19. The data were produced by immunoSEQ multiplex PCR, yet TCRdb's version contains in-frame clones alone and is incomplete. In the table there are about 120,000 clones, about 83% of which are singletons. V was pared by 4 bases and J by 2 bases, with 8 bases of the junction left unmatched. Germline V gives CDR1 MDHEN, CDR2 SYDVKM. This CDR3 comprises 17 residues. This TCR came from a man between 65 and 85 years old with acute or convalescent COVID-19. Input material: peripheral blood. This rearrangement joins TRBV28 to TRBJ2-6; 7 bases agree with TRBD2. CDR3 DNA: TGTGCCAGCAGTTCCCCTACGGCGGGGGCTGGGGCCAACGTCCTGACTTTC. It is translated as CASSSPTAGAGANVLTF.